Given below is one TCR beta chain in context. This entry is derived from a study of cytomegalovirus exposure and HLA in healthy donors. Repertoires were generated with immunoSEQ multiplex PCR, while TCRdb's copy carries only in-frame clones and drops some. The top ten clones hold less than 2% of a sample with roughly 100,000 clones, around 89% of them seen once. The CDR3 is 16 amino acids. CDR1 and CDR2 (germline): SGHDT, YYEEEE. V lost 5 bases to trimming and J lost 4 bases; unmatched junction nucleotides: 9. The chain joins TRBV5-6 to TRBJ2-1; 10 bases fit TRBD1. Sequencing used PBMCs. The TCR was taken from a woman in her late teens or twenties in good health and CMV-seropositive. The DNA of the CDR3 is TGTGCCAGCAGTTCGACCGGGACAGGGGTTTACAATGAGCAGTTCTTC. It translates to CASSSTGTGVYNEQFF.